The clone carrying this T cell receptor beta chain showed up many times. TCRdb independently ran MiXCR on the RT-PCR reads; one entry per CDR3 protein. The sample records about 680,000 distinct CDR3 sequences, 12% to 15% being singletons. This CDR3 comprises 15 residues. The germline V gene has CDR1 MGHRA and CDR2 YSYEKL. J gave up 5 bases and V 2 bases, and 6 bases lay outside the gene matches. This receptor was obtained from a female donor in good health, serving as a healthy control. The rearrangement uses TRBV4-1 and TRBJ2-7, with 10 bases aligning to TRBD2. The source material was memory CD4+ T cells from blood. The CDR3 here is CASSQPSGRANEQYF. CDR3 in DNA: TGCGCCAGCAGCCAACCCAGCGGGAGGGCCAACGAGCAGTACTTC.